One sample yielded the 27 T cell receptor beta chains listed below, sequenced in a study of blood T cell repertoires in COVID-19. Profiled with immunoSEQ multiplex PCR; TCRdb holds only in-frame clones, not every one. Counted here are about 51,000 clones, around four fifths occurring once; the ten biggest clones make up roughly 14%. The specimen was peripheral blood. Receptor source: a human donor with acute or convalescent COVID-19. The donor label of this sample is uncertain.

The chain links TRBV20-1 to TRBJ1-2; no reliable D call. The V end lost 3 bases, the J end lost 8 bases, and 10 bases lay between the germline ends. The CDR3 extends over 11 amino acids. CDR1 is DFQATT, CDR2 SNEGSKA, per germline (reference sequence). The CDR3 loop reads CSASPRGGYTF. The CDR3 bases are TGCAGTGCTAGCCCGCGCGGGGGCTACACCTTC.

The rearrangement uses TRBV25-1 and TRBJ2-5, with D unresolved. Deletions cut 3 bases from V and 0 bases from J, with 11 bases between. Germline CDR1 is MGHDK and CDR2 is SYGVNS. This CDR3 has 15 residues. In DNA form, the CDR3 reads TGTGCCAGCAGTGATTGGCAGGCCTACCAAGAGACCCAGTACTTC. It codes for CASSDWQAYQETQYF. Together with reference TRBV25-1 and TRBJ2-5, the CDR3 gives the full variable domain: EADIYQTPRYLVIGTGKKITLECSQTMGHDKMYWYQQDPGMELHLIHYSYGVNSTEKGDLSSESTVSRIRTEHFPLTLESARPSHTSQYLCASSDWQAYQETQYFGPGTRLLVL.

The CDR3 loop reads CASSYLRAGVQETQYF. The CDR3 nucleotides read TGTGCCAGCAGTTACTTGAGGGCGGGGGTTCAAGAGACCCAGTACTTC. The chain combines TRBV6-5 with TRBJ2-5; 7 bases match TRBD2. Per the germline V gene, CDR1 is MNHEY and CDR2 is SVGAGI. The J segment lost 2 bases and the V segment lost 1 base, leaving 7 bases of the junction unmatched. This CDR3 spans 16 amino acids.

The V gene is TRBV19, the J gene TRBJ1-1; D unclear. The CDR3 totals 14 residues. V shed 4 bases and J shed 4 bases, with 13 bases lying between them. Germline lookup yields CDR1 LNHDA and CDR2 SQIVND (reference sequence). The DNA of the CDR3 is TGTGCCAGTAGTAAAACATCGGGGAGCACTGAAGCTTTCTTT. Translated, it gives CASSKTSGSTEAFF. The complete variable domain, with remaining parts taken from reference TRBV19 and TRBJ1-1, reads DGGITQSPKYLFRKEGQNVTLSCEQNLNHDAMYWYRQDPGQGLRLIYYSQIVNDFQKGDIAEGYSVSREKKESFPLTVTSAQKNPTAFYLCASSKTSGSTEAFFGQGTRLTVV.

The chain joins TRBV3-1 (or the pseudogene TRBV3-2) to TRBJ1-2; 8 bases align to TRBD1. Germline V gene sequence: CDR1 LGHDT, CDR2 YNNKEL (reference sequence). Trimming cost V 2 bases and J 7 bases; bases outside gene matches: 9. The CDR3 totals 15 residues. CDR3 sequence reads: CASSQRQGTSGGYTF. CDR3 bases: TGTGCCAGCAGCCAACGACAGGGGACATCGGGTGGCTACACCTTC.

The gene calls are TRBV6-5 and TRBJ1-6; tentatively, D is TRBD1 (6 bases). Germline CDR1 reads MNHEY; CDR2 reads SVGAGI. The CDR3 length is 16 residues. Trimming pared 3 bases from V and 7 bases from J, leaving 16 bases between. In nucleotides, the CDR3 is TGTGCCAGCAGTTATAGCTCCCCGGGGGGCAATTCACCCCTCCACTTT. Translated, it gives CASSYSSPGGNSPLHF.

CDR3 DNA sequence: TGTGCCAGCTCAGACAGACAGGGCAACTACAATGAGCAGTTCTTC. As protein: CASSDRQGNYNEQFF. The gene calls are TRBV18 and TRBJ2-1, with 7 bases aligning to TRBD1. Germline CDR1 and CDR2: KGHSH and LQKENI. CDR3 length: 15 residues. V lost 5 bases, J lost 3 bases, and 7 bases stayed unmatched.

The rearrangement uses TRBV11-2 and TRBJ1-5; tentative D call: TRBD1 (6 bases). Germline CDR1 and CDR2: SGHAT and FQNNGV. The length of the CDR3 is 13 residues. The V end was cut by 5 bases, the J end by 3 bases, with 8 bases between. CDR3 nucleotides: TGTGCCAGCAGCCCGGGACACAATCAGCCCCAGCATTTT. Amino acids: CASSPGHNQPQHF.

This clone was counted only a few times. The chain uses TRBV7-6 and TRBJ2-2; weak D call: TRBD2 (5 bases). The V gene's germline CDR1 is SGHVS and CDR2 FNYEAQ. V was cut by 4 bases and J by 6 bases, with 12 bases left in between. This CDR3 is built from 14 residues. Here the CDR3 reads CASSSRTYPGELFF. For the CDR3, the DNA is TGTGCCAGCAGCTCTAGGACTTACCCCGGGGAGCTGTTTTTT.

The gene calls are TRBV29-1 and TRBJ1-2; D remains ambiguous. Trimming took 7 bases from V and 6 from J, leaving 12 bases between them. This CDR3 contains 11 residues. Germline loops: CDR1 SQVTM, CDR2 ANQGSEA. The CDR3 DNA reads as TGCAGCGCCTCTAGATCGGATGGCTACACCTTC. Its protein is CSASRSDGYTF.

This clone was seen a handful of times. The V call is TRBV28, the J call TRBJ1-2, with 9 bases identical to TRBD1. CDR1 and CDR2 (germline): MDHEN, SYDVKM. Trimming cost V 10 bases and J 7 bases; bases outside gene matches: 16. The CDR3 covers 15 residues. The CDR3 sequence is CATIYAGTGRVGYTF. The CDR3 DNA is TGTGCCACGATTTATGCAGGGACAGGGAGAGTTGGCTACACCTTC.

The gene calls are TRBV18 and TRBJ1-1; D may be TRBD1 (6 bases). V was trimmed by 3 bases and J by 1 base, leaving 12 bases between them. Germline CDR1 KGHSH, CDR2 LQKENI. This CDR3 is built from 15 residues. CDR3 sequence: CASSPLPGQNTEAFF. CDR3 DNA sequence: TGTGCCAGCTCACCGTTACCGGGACAGAACACTGAAGCTTTCTTT.

J is TRBJ1-6 and V is TRBV7-2, with TRBD1 identical over 7 bases. V trimming: 3 bases; J trimming: 8 bases; junction bases outside the gene matches: 7. From germline, CDR1 is SGHTA and CDR2 FQGNSA. The CDR3 sequence is 15 residues long. The CDR3, as DNA: TGTGCCAGCAGCTTGAGACGGGACAGAGATTCACCCCTCCACTTT. Protein sequence: CASSLRRDRDSPLHF.

The V call is TRBV25-1, the J call TRBJ1-1; no clear D gene. Per the germline V gene, CDR1 is MGHDK and CDR2 is SYGVNS. V shed 8 bases and J shed 6 bases, with 16 bases lying between them. The CDR3 consists of 13 residues. In nucleotides, the CDR3 is TGTGCCAGCGTGGCACGGTCGAGGGCTGAAGCTTTCTTT. Amino acid sequence: CASVARSRAEAFF. Using reference TRBV25-1 and TRBJ1-1 for the parts outside the CDR3, the full variable domain is EADIYQTPRYLVIGTGKKITLECSQTMGHDKMYWYQQDPGMELHLIHYSYGVNSTEKGDLSSESTVSRIRTEHFPLTLESARPSHTSQYLCASVARSRAEAFFGQGTRLTVV.

The genes are TRBV7-9 and TRBJ1-5, with D hard to call. Looked up from germline, CDR1 is SEHNR and CDR2 is FQNEAQ (reference sequence). The length of the CDR3 is 13 residues. V was clipped by 8 bases and J by 4 bases, with 12 bases between them. The CDR3 is CASEAAANQPQHF. The CDR3 coding sequence is TGTGCCAGCGAGGCCGCCGCAAATCAGCCCCAGCATTTT.

This chain connects TRBV6-1 to TRBJ2-1; TRBD2 matches at 12 bases. The J segment lost 7 bases and the V segment lost 0 bases, leaving 10 bases of the junction unmatched. CDR3 length equals 18 residues. CDR1 is MNHNS, CDR2 SASEGT, per germline. CDR3 protein: CASSEAGGGLAGKNEQFF. The CDR3 nucleotides are TGTGCCAGCAGTGAAGCGGGCGGAGGACTAGCGGGGAAAAATGAGCAGTTCTTC.

The rearrangement links TRBV30 to TRBJ1-1, with D possibly being TRBD1 (5 bases). Trimming cost V 0 bases and J 5 bases, with 13 bases left between them. This CDR3 comprises 14 residues. Germline CDR1 and CDR2: GTSNPN and SVGIG (reference sequence). CDR3 region: CAWSVPDIVTEAFF. The DNA for the CDR3 is TGTGCCTGGAGTGTCCCGGACATCGTAACTGAAGCTTTCTTT.

This chain connects TRBV13 to TRBJ2-3; 9 bases line up with TRBD1. J gave up 5 bases and V 5 bases, and 8 bases lay outside the gene matches. The CDR3 length is 15 residues. CDR1 is PRHDT and CDR2 is FYEKMQ in the germline V gene (reference sequence). CDR3 amino acids: CASSQGDRALDTQYF. The CDR3, as DNA: TGTGCCAGCAGCCAGGGGGACAGGGCTTTAGATACGCAGTATTTT.

This clone was counted only a few times. V is TRBV28 and J is TRBJ1-1; no clear D. Germline V gives CDR1 MDHEN, CDR2 SYDVKM. V gave up 2 bases and J gave up 3 bases, with 10 bases separating them. The CDR3 covers 14 residues. CDR3 sequence (DNA): TGTGCCAGCAGTTTAGGGTACGGGGACACTGAAGCTTTCTTT. It codes for CASSLGYGDTEAFF.

The chain uses TRBV9 and TRBJ1-3, with 8 bases matching TRBD1. CDR3 length equals 16 residues. The ends lost 3 bases at V and 4 bases at J; junction bases unmatched: 9. Germline CDR1 SGDLS, CDR2 YYNGEE. The CDR3 protein is CASSGPTGVGGNTIYF. The CDR3 nucleotides are TGTGCCAGCAGCGGTCCGACAGGGGTGGGAGGAAACACCATATATTTT.

Notes on this clone: This CDR3 is missing its conserved last phenylalanine or tryptophan, likely due to a read error. No DNA is shown, since the ends of the CDR3 on it are uncertain; the CDR3 is the one TCRdb lists. The chain combines TRBV2 with TRBJ2-3; the table calls TRBD1, which could not be checked here. Germline V gene sequence: CDR1 SNHLY, CDR2 FYNNEI. The CDR3 is made up of 13 amino acids, end residues included. This CDR3 is CASSELSGQLRGI.

This chain links TRBV14 with TRBJ1-5, with D perhaps matching TRBD1 (5 bases). V lost 4 bases and J 0 bases, leaving 10 bases between the germline ends. Germline-derived CDR1 and CDR2 are SGHDN and FVKESK. The CDR3 has 15 amino acids. For the CDR3, the DNA is TGTGCCAGCAGCCCTGACAGCTATAGCAATCAGCCCCAGCATTTT. It yields the protein CASSPDSYSNQPQHF.

This chain links TRBV4-2 with TRBJ2-2, with TRBD1 identical over 8 bases. The J segment lost 5 bases and the V segment lost 4 bases, leaving 3 bases of the junction unmatched. This CDR3 is 14 amino acids long. Germline assignment: CDR1 LGHNA and CDR2 YNFKEQ. CDR3 amino acids: CASSPRQGTGELFF. Here the CDR3 DNA reads TGTGCCAGCAGCCCGCGACAGGGGACCGGGGAGCTGTTTTTT.

The chain recombines TRBV10-3 with TRBJ2-3; TRBD1 matches at 8 bases. CDR1 ENHRY and CDR2 SYGVKD come from the germline V gene. After removal of 0 bases from V and 8 bases from J, the junction contained 1 base not matched to a gene. This CDR3 region has 13 residues. The CDR3: CAISESTGATQYF. Written as DNA, the CDR3 is TGTGCCATCAGTGAGTCGACAGGGGCTACGCAGTATTTT.

The rearrangement links TRBV30 to TRBJ2-3; D is unresolved. Trimming removed 2 bases at V and 5 bases at J, with 5 bases between. The CDR3 spans 11 residues. Germline CDR1 is GTSNPN and CDR2 is SVGIG (reference sequence). For the CDR3, the DNA is TGTGCCTGGAGTCTCCTAGATACGCAGTATTTT. Translation gives CAWSLLDTQYF.

V is TRBV14 and J is TRBJ1-3; no definite D call. The V and J ends lost 1 base and 2 bases respectively, with 6 bases between them. CDR1 and CDR2 (germline): SGHDN, FVKESK. CDR3 length: 14 residues. The CDR3: CASSQASPGNTIYF. DNA for the CDR3: TGTGCCAGCAGCCAAGCGTCTCCTGGAAACACCATATATTTT.

The genes are TRBV6-6 and TRBJ1-2; weak D call: TRBD1 (6 bases). Trimming left V 8 bases short and J 2 bases short, with 12 bases between. The CDR3 has 13 amino acids. From germline, CDR1 is MNHNY and CDR2 SVGAGI (reference sequence). In DNA form, the CDR3 reads TGTGCCAGCTTGGACAGCTTGAACTATGGCTACACCTTC. Protein sequence: CASLDSLNYGYTF.